This T cell receptor (beta chain) emerged from a study of blood T cells in healthy people across ages. Findings of the study overall: Both naive CD4+ cell counts and diversity were greater in long-lived donors than in aged donors.

The CDR3 consists of 14 residues. Between the trimmed V and J ends, which lost 3 bases and 7 bases, there was a span of 13 bases. In germline, CDR1 is PRHDT, CDR2 FYEKMQ (reference sequence). Alongside a J-beta primer mix, a sample-barcoded 5' primer served in a second PCR lasting 7 to 11 cycles. Every single cDNA molecule received a tag from a template-switch adaptor with 12 random nucleotides. TCRdb reanalysed the 5' RACE reads using MiXCR and keeps one entry per CDR3 protein. The sample has about 1.4 million distinct CDR3 sequences; approximately 63% are singletons. Note on this clonotype: Its antigen is undetermined.

This clonotype was obtained from a man between 18 and 35 years old in good health. Sequenced: blood. J is TRBJ2-1 and V is TRBV13; tentatively, D is TRBD2 (5 bases). The CDR3 here is CASSFPSSGNEQFF. CDR3 DNA: TGTGCCAGCAGCTTTCCTTCGTCGGGGAATGAGCAGTTCTTC.